This TCR beta chain was observed in a study of blood T cell repertoires in COVID-19. The overall study: The origin of the acute and convalescent COVID-19 samples was the United States, Italy and Spain. Sample material is recorded as cDNA or gDNA derived from T cells, B-cell-depleted T cells, or PBMCs.

Per the original data handling: Nucleated cell counts were estimated from reference gene primer amplification. Some clones are missing from TCRdb's copy, which holds only in-frame ones; the method was immunoSEQ multiplex PCR. That table furnishes V, J and clone size, whereas the DNA furnished D and trimming. This table has approximately 72,000 clones, more than 70% appearing once. Sequencing was performed on peripheral blood. The TCR sequence derives from a woman of 80 years or more with active or convalescent COVID-19.

The chain's CDR3 is CASSRDRGYANTGELFF. The CDR3, as DNA: TGTGCCAGCTCACGGGACAGGGGGTACGCGAACACCGGGGAGCTGTTTTTT. This chain connects TRBV18 to TRBJ2-2, with TRBD1 identical over 11 bases. The CDR3 extends over 17 amino acids. CDR1 is KGHSH and CDR2 is LQKENI in the germline V gene. Trimming took 4 bases from V and 0 from J; bases not matched to a gene: 4.